These T cell receptor beta chains were read from a single sample in a study of blood T cell repertoires in COVID-19. Profiled with immunoSEQ multiplex PCR; TCRdb holds only in-frame clones, not every one. Of around 160,000 clones detected, roughly 76% appear once; the ten largest clones hold roughly 8%. Material for sequencing was peripheral blood. These receptor sequences come from a human donor with acute or convalescent COVID-19. The donor label of this sample is uncertain. Both conserved end residues are part of each CDR3. D genes are given only for firm matches. A clone size is listed for some rows: how often the clone was seen (once, few, many), or a class if it is expanded.

size: few; V: TRBV6-2/TRBV6-3; D: NA; J: TRBJ1-5; DNA: TGTGCCAGCAGTTACTCGAATTTTAGAGGCGGCCAGCCCCAGCATTTT; CDR3: CASSYSNFRGGQPQHF
size: NA; V: TRBV5-1; D: TRBD1; J: TRBJ2-1; DNA: TGCGCCAGCAGCCAGGGGACAGGGCCCTACAATGAGCAGTTCTTC; CDR3: CASSQGTGPYNEQFF
size: once; V: TRBV12-3/TRBV12-4; D: NA; J: TRBJ1-2; DNA: TGTGCCAGCAGACAGAAGGATTTAATAGGCACCTTC; CDR3: CASRQKDLIGTF
size: NA; V: TRBV2; D: NA; J: TRBJ1-2; DNA: TGTGCCAGCAGGCCTGCCTTAAGGGGTGGCTACACCTTC; CDR3: CASRPALRGGYTF
size: NA; V: TRBV19; D: NA; J: TRBJ1-1; DNA: TGTGCCAGTAGTATAGGCCGAGGGGGGAACACTGAAGCTTTCTTT; CDR3: CASSIGRGGNTEAFF
size: once; V: TRBV5-4; D: NA; J: TRBJ2-1; DNA: TGTGCCAGCAGCCACCCTGGGACTGCCTACAATGAGCAGTTCTTC; CDR3: CASSHPGTAYNEQFF
size: few; V: TRBV15; D: NA; J: TRBJ1-2; DNA: TGTGCCACCAGCAGAGATCAGAATAACTATGGCTACACCTTC; CDR3: CATSRDQNNYGYTF
size: NA; V: TRBV13; D: NA; J: TRBJ2-1; DNA: TGTGCCAGCAGTCTCCCCCGGAGCTCCTACAATGAGCAGTTCTTC; CDR3: CASSLPRSSYNEQFF
size: NA; V: TRBV2; D: TRBD1; J: TRBJ1-6; DNA: TGTGCCAGCAGTGAGTACAGGGGGAATTCACCCCTCCACTTT; CDR3: CASSEYRGNSPLHF
size: NA; V: TRBV27; D: NA; J: TRBJ2-2; DNA: TGTGCCAGCAGTGGAGACAGGTCCGGGGAGCTGTTTTTT; CDR3: CASSGDRSGELFF